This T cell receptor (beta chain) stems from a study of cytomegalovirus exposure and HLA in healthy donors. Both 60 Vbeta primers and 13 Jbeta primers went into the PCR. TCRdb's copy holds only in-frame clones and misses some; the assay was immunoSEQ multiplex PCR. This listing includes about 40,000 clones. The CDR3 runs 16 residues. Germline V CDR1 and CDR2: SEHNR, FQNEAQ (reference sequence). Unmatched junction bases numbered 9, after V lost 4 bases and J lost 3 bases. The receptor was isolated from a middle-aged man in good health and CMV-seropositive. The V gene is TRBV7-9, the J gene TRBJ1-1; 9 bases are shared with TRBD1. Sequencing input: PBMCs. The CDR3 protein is CASSSGAGTGHTEAFF. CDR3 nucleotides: TGTGCCAGCAGCTCGGGGGCCGGGACAGGGCACACTGAAGCTTTCTTT.